The T cell receptor beta chain described here comes from a study of regulatory T cells in long-lasting Graves disease. In its sample, this clonotype was seen many times. The time point was: newly diagnosed GD, antithyroid drugs for less than 3 months. RNA isolated from PBMCs was used to make the TCR library. Patients were enrolled at an endocrinology department in Xi'an, China. Arm-PCR of CDR3 regions and iRepertoire HTBI primers were the basis on which TCR beta libraries were built. MiXCR, run by TCRdb on the multiplex PCR reads, gives a single entry per CDR3 protein. The sample comprises around 400,000 distinct CDR3 sequences, about 14% of which are singletons, and approximately 21% rests with the top ten. Germline loops: CDR1 SNHLY, CDR2 FYNNEI. V was shortened by 7 bases and J by 5 bases, with 14 bases between the two germline ends. This CDR3 is 13 amino acids long.

V is TRBV2 and J is TRBJ1-2, with D perhaps matching TRBD1 (5 bases). The receptor's source is a female donor with Graves disease. This specimen consisted of peripheral blood mononuclear cells (PBMCs), obtained at new diagnosis, from a patient treated with antithyroid drugs. The CDR3 sequence is CASTPGQTYGYTF. The CDR3 DNA is TGTGCCAGCACCCCGGGGCAGACATATGGCTACACCTTC.